Each of the 21 T cell receptor beta chains below was sequenced from the same sample in a study of cytomegalovirus exposure and HLA in healthy donors. The PCR contained 60 Vbeta and 13 Jbeta primers. The method was immunoSEQ multiplex PCR; TCRdb's version includes in-frame clones alone and lacks a portion of them. The sample holds 120,000 or so clones, about 83% seen once. Sequencing was performed on PBMCs. The receptors shown here come from a man in his thirties or forties in good health and CMV-seronegative.

V and J are TRBV5-1 and TRBJ1-2; 7 bases map to TRBD1. The CDR3 length is 13 residues. V was pared by 2 bases and J by 4 bases, with 2 bases of the junction left unmatched. Germline V gene data show CDR1 as SGHRS and CDR2 as YFSETQ. CDR3 DNA: TGCGCCAGCAGCTTCGGGACAGTCTATGGCTACACCTTC. This codes for CASSFGTVYGYTF. Variable domain in full (rest from reference TRBV5-1 and TRBJ1-2): KAGVTQTPRYLIKTRGQQVTLSCSPISGHRSVSWYQQTPGQGLQFLFEYFSETQRNKGNFPGRFSGRQFSNSRSEMNVSTLELGDSALYLCASSFGTVYGYTFGSGTRLTVV.

The V call is TRBV4-3, the J call TRBJ2-1; 7 bases align to TRBD2. Losses at the gene ends were 3 bases for V and 0 bases for J; bases not matched to a gene: 5. Germline assignment: CDR1 LGHNA and CDR2 YSLEER. The CDR3 is made up of 16 amino acids. This CDR3 is CASSHASGSSYNEQFF. CDR3 sequence (DNA): TGCGCCAGCAGCCATGCTAGCGGCAGCTCCTACAATGAGCAGTTCTTC.

This clone showed up just once. The chain combines TRBV5-4 with TRBJ1-1; D not certain. Germline V gene lookup returns CDR1 SGHNT and CDR2 YYREEE (reference sequence). Deletions cut 2 bases from V and 0 bases from J, with 11 bases between. The CDR3 consists of 15 residues. The CDR3 here is CASSFGVGMNTEAFF. Here the CDR3 DNA reads TGTGCCAGCAGCTTCGGGGTAGGGATGAACACTGAAGCTTTCTTT.

This rearrangement joins TRBV28 to TRBJ2-7, with no clear D. Trimming pared 1 base from V and 6 bases from J, leaving 10 bases between. The V gene's germline CDR1 is MDHEN and CDR2 SYDVKM. The CDR3 loop spans 13 amino acids. CDR3 amino acids: CASSLSSVFEQYF. The CDR3 DNA sequence: TGTGCCAGCAGTTTATCGTCTGTGTTCGAGCAGTACTTC.

The chain couples TRBV2 to TRBJ2-1; 11 nucleotides match TRBD2. The CDR3 contains 14 residues. The V gene end was trimmed by 6 bases and the J gene end by 5 bases; junction bases not matched to a gene: 3. CDR1 and CDR2 from the germline V gene are SNHLY and FYNNEI. DNA for the CDR3: TGTGCCAGCAGGGGGACTAGCGGAAACAATGAGCAGTTCTTC. Residues: CASRGTSGNNEQFF.

The chain is built from TRBV7-2 and TRBJ1-5, with D hard to call. The CDR3 totals 15 residues. Germline CDR1 is SGHTA and CDR2 is FQGNSA. Deletions cut 1 base from V and 3 bases from J, with 10 bases between. The CDR3 is CASSLVSGINQPQHF. CDR3 in DNA: TGTGCCAGCAGCTTAGTATCGGGGATCAATCAGCCCCAGCATTTT.

This chain uses TRBV7-8 with TRBJ2-6, with D unclear. Germline CDR1 SGHVS, CDR2 FQNEAQ. Trimming pared 2 bases from V and 2 bases from J, leaving 10 bases between. This CDR3 region has 16 residues. CDR3: CASSLSLRAGANVLTF. The CDR3 DNA reads as TGTGCCAGCAGCTTATCTCTCCGGGCTGGGGCCAACGTCCTGACTTTC.

The J gene is TRBJ2-5, the V gene TRBV6-1, with unresolved D. Germline CDR1 reads MNHNS; CDR2 reads SASEGT. The CDR3 is 16 amino acids. The V and J ends lost 1 base and 2 bases respectively, with 14 bases between them. CDR3 sequence (DNA): TGTGCCAGCAGTGAAGTGGCAGGTTTTAGACAAGAGACCCAGTACTTC. This sequence encodes CASSEVAGFRQETQYF.

The chain employs TRBV19 and TRBJ1-5; D not certain. Trimming left V 1 base short and J 0 bases short, with 13 bases between. The germline CDR1 and CDR2 sequences are LNHDA and SQIVND (reference sequence). The CDR3 extends over 17 amino acids. The CDR3: CASSIGGRSFSNQPQHF. CDR3 bases: TGTGCCAGTAGTATAGGCGGCAGATCCTTTAGCAATCAGCCCCAGCATTTT.

This clone was seen a handful of times. The chain has TRBV7-2 and TRBJ1-1; D not certain. CDR1 is SGHTA and CDR2 is FQGNSA in the germline V gene. The ends were cut back, 5 bases at V and 3 bases at J, with 10 bases in the middle. The CDR3 sequence is 13 residues long. The CDR3 sequence: CASSPDQYTEAFF. The CDR3 region has the DNA TGTGCCAGCAGCCCAGATCAGTACACTGAAGCTTTCTTT.

This chain uses TRBV28 with TRBJ2-2; TRBD2 aligns across 11 bases. Germline CDR1 and CDR2: MDHEN and SYDVKM. This CDR3 is built from 15 residues. The trim removed 5 bases at V and 6 bases at J, leaving 5 bases unmatched. The CDR3 is CASSRLAGLAGELFF. CDR3 sequence (DNA): TGTGCCAGCAGTAGACTAGCGGGGCTGGCCGGGGAGCTGTTTTTT.

V usage is TRBV18 and J usage is TRBJ2-4; 11 bases agree with TRBD2. Trimming at V came to 4 bases and at J to 7 bases, leaving 9 bases not matched to a gene. Germline V gene lookup returns CDR1 KGHSH and CDR2 LQKENI. The CDR3 totals 16 residues. The CDR3 loop is CASSQTSGTGPNIQYF. CDR3 nucleotides: TGTGCCAGCTCACAGACTAGCGGGACGGGTCCGAACATTCAGTACTTC.

J is TRBJ1-5 and V is TRBV27; perhaps TRBD1 as D (5 bases). Germline V gene sequence: CDR1 MNHEY, CDR2 SMNVEV (reference sequence). This CDR3 comprises 17 residues. The V gene lost 7 bases and the J gene lost 4 bases, with 23 bases spanning the gap. CDR3 residues: CASTQFGGRGGNQPQHF. CDR3 bases: TGTGCCAGCACCCAATTCGGGGGTAGGGGCGGGAATCAGCCCCAGCATTTT.

This sequence joins TRBV5-1 and TRBJ1-6; D unresolved. The V gene lost 3 bases and the J gene lost 5 bases, with 21 bases spanning the gap. The germline V gene has CDR1 SGHRS and CDR2 YFSETQ. This CDR3 has 18 residues. CDR3 residues: CASSWAGPLREHNSPLHF. The CDR3 DNA is TGCGCCAGCAGCTGGGCTGGGCCTCTCCGGGAGCATAATTCACCCCTCCACTTT.

The chain is built from TRBV7-9 and TRBJ2-1; 9 bases map to TRBD1. CDR3 length equals 16 residues. Germline-derived CDR1 and CDR2 are SEHNR and FQNEAQ (reference sequence). The V segment lost 5 bases and the J segment 4 bases; nucleotides outside the gene matches: 9. The CDR3 spells CASSDSGTGFYNEQFF. In nucleotides, the CDR3 is TGTGCCAGCAGCGACTCCGGGACAGGGTTTTACAATGAGCAGTTCTTC.

The chain combines TRBV19 with TRBJ2-7, with no clear D. With 1 base removed from V and 2 bases from J, the gap between germline ends came to 9 bases. The length of the CDR3 is 14 residues. Looked up from germline, CDR1 is LNHDA and CDR2 is SQIVND (reference sequence). The CDR3 here is CASSIGSGPYEQYF. The CDR3 DNA follows: TGTGCCAGTAGTATAGGCTCAGGCCCCTACGAGCAGTACTTC.

This clone was picked up a small number of times. In nucleotides, the CDR3 is TGTGCCAGCATCTCTTTAGGCCCCCTAGCGGGAGCCTACGAGCAGTACTTC. Residues: CASISLGPLAGAYEQYF. This chain links TRBV2 with TRBJ2-7, with 10 nucleotides matching TRBD2. Germline values: CDR1 SNHLY, CDR2 FYNNEI. CDR3 length: 17 residues. The ends lost 7 bases at V and 2 bases at J; junction bases unmatched: 14.

The J gene is TRBJ2-2, the V gene TRBV5-6; TRBD2 agrees at 11 bases. CDR1 is SGHDT, CDR2 YYEEEE, per germline. This CDR3 spans 16 amino acids. J was trimmed by 4 bases and V by 2 bases; bases with no gene match: 4. The CDR3 reads CASSLTSGGSTGELFF. CDR3 nucleotides: TGTGCCAGCAGCTTAACTAGCGGGGGCTCCACCGGGGAGCTGTTTTTT.

This clone has only a few counts. The chain employs TRBV27 and TRBJ2-7, with 9 bases aligning to TRBD2. CDR1 is MNHEY, CDR2 SMNVEV, per germline (reference sequence). This CDR3 is 15 amino acids long. Losses at the gene ends were 7 bases for V and 7 bases for J; bases not matched to a gene: 14. CDR3 nucleotides: TGTGCCAGCAAGGCTAGGGCTAGCGGGGTTTTTGAGCAGTACTTC. Its protein product is CASKARASGVFEQYF.

V gene TRBV30 combines with J gene TRBJ2-5, with D possibly TRBD2 on 6 matching bases. The V end lost 0 bases, the J end lost 4 bases, and 12 bases lay between the germline ends. This CDR3 has 14 residues. Germline V lookup: CDR1 GTSNPN, CDR2 SVGIG (reference sequence). In DNA, the CDR3 is TGTGCCTGGAGTGTTCATGGGGGGACAGAGACCCAGTACTTC. This sequence encodes CAWSVHGGTETQYF.

The chain links TRBV11-1 to TRBJ2-1, with TRBD2 matching 7 bases. Germline V lookup: CDR1 SGHAT, CDR2 FQDESV (reference sequence). This CDR3 spans 15 amino acids. The V segment lost 5 bases and the J segment 5 bases; nucleotides outside the gene matches: 9. This CDR3 reads CASSQSGAGNNEQFF. The CDR3 nucleotides read TGTGCCAGCAGCCAAAGCGGGGCGGGGAACAATGAGCAGTTCTTC.